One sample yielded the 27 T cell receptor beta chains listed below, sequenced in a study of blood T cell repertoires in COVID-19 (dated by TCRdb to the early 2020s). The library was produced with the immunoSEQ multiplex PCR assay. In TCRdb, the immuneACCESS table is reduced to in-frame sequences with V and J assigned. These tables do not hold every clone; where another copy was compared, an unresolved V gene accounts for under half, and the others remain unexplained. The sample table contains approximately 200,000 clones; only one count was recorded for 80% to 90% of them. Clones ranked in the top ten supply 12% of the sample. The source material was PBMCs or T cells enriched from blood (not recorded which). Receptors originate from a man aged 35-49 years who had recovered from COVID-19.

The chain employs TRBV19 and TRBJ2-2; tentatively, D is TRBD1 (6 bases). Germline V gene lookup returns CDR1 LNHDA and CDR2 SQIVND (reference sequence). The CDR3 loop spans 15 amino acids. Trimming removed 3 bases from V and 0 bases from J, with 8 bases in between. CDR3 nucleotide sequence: TGTGCCAGTAGTATTGCAGGGGCGAACACCGGGGAGCTGTTTTTT. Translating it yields CASSIAGANTGELFF.

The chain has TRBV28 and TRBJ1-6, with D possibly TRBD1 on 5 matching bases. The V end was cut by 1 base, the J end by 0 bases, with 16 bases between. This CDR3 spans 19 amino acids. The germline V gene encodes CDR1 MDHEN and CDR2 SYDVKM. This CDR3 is CASSLYLTQGSSYNSPLHF. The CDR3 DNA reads TGTGCCAGCAGTTTATACCTCACCCAGGGTAGCTCCTATAATTCACCCCTCCACTTT.

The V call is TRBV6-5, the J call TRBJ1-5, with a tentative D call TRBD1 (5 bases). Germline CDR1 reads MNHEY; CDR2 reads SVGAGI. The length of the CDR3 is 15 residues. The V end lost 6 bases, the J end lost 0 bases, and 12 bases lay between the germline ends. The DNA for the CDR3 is TGTGCCAGCAGGGCGGGGGGAGGTAGCAATCAGCCCCAGCATTTT. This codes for CASRAGGGSNQPQHF.

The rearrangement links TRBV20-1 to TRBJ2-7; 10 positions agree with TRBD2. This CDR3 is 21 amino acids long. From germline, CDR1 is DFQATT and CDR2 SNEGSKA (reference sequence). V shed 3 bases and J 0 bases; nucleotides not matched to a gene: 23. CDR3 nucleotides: TGCAGTGCTAGTGTTGGACTAGCGGAGCGGCTCCAAGGCTCCTTCTCCTACGAGCAGTACTTC. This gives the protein CSASVGLAERLQGSFSYEQYF.

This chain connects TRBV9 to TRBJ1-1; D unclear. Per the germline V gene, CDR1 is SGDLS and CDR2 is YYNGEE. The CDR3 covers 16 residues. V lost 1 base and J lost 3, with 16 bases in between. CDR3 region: CASSVSYTRGDTEAFF. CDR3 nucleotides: TGTGCCAGCAGCGTAAGCTACACGCGGGGAGACACTGAAGCTTTCTTT.

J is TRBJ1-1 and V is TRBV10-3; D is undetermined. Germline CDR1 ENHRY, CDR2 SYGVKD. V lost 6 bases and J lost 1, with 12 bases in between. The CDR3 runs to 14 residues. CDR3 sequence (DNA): TGTGCCATCAGAGACTCACGGGGGAACACTGAAGCTTTCTTT. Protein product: CAIRDSRGNTEAFF.

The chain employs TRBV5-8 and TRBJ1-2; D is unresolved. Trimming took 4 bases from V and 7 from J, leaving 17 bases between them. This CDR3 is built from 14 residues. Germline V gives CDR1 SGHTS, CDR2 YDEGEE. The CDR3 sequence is CASSPRLSGGGYTF. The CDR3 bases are TGTGCCAGCAGCCCCCGGTTGAGTGGCGGTGGCTACACCTTC.

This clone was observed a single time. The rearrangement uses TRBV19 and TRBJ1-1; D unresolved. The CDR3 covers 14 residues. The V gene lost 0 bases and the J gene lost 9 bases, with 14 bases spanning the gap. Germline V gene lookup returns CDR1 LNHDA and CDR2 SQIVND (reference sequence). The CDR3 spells CASSIDEEDYQAFF. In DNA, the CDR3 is TGTGCCAGTAGTATAGATGAGGAGGACTACCAAGCTTTCTTT.

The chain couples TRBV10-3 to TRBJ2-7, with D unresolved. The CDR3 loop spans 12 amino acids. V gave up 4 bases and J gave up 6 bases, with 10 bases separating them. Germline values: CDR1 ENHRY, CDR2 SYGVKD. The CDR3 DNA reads TGTGCCATCAGTGCAGCCGACACCGAGCAGTACGTC. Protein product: CAISAADTEQYV.

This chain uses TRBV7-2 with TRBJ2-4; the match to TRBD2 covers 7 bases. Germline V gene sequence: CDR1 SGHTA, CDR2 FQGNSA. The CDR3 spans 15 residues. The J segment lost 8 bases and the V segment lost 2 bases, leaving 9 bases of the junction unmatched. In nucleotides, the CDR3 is TGTGCCAGCAGCTTATGGTACGGGAGGAGGGACATTCAGTACTTC. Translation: CASSLWYGRRDIQYF.

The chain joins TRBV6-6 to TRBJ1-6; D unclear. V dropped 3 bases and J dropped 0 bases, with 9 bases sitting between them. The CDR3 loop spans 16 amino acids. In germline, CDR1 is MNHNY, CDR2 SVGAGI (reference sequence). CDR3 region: CASSYQLVSYNSPLHF. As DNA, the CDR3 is TGTGCCAGCAGTTATCAGCTAGTCTCCTATAATTCACCCCTCCACTTT.

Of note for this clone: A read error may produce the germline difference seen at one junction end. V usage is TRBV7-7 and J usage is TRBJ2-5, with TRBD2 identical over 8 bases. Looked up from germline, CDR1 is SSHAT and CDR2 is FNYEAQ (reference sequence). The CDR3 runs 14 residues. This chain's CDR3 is CASSLNSGGETQYF. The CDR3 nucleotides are TGTGCTAGCAGCTTAAACAGCGGGGGCGAGACCCAGTACTTC.

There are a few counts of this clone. In DNA, the CDR3 is TGTGCCATCAGTGAGACAGGGTCCTACGAGCAGTACTTC. Its protein is CAISETGSYEQYF. V usage is TRBV10-3 and J usage is TRBJ2-7; D may be TRBD1 (6 bases). This CDR3 comprises 13 residues. Germline values: CDR1 ENHRY, CDR2 SYGVKD. Trimming removed 2 bases from V and 1 base from J, with 6 bases in between.

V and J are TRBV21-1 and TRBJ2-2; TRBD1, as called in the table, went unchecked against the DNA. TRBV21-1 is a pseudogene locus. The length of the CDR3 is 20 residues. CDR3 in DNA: TGTGCCAGCAGCTCACAACCGGGACAGAGGGGCATAGGATGCACCGGGGAGCTGTTTTTT. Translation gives CASSSQPGQRGIGCTGELFF.

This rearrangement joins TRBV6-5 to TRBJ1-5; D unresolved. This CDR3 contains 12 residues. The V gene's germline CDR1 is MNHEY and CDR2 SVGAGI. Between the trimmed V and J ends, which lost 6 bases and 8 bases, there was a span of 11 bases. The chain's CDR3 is CASSLRREPQHF. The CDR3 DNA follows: TGTGCCAGCAGCTTGCGGAGAGAGCCCCAGCATTTT.

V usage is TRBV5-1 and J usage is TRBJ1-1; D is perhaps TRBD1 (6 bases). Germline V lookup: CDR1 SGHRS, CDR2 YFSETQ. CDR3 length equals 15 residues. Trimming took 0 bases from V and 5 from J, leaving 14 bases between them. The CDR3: CASSLEQGGETEAFF. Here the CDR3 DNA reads TGCGCCAGCAGCTTGGAACAAGGGGGAGAAACTGAAGCTTTCTTT.

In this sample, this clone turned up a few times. The CDR3 is CAQEGATGELFF. For the CDR3, the DNA is TGTGCTCAGGAGGGGGCGACCGGGGAGCTGTTTTTT. The chain combines TRBV12-3 or TRBV12-4 with TRBJ2-2; perhaps TRBD1 as D (7 bases). This CDR3 contains 12 residues.

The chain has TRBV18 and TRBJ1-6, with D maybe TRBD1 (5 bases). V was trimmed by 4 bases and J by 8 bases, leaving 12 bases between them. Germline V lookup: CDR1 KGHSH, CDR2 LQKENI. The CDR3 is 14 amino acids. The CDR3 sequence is CASSLGGFDSPLHF. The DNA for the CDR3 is TGTGCCAGCTCACTCGGGGGTTTTGATTCACCCCTCCACTTT.

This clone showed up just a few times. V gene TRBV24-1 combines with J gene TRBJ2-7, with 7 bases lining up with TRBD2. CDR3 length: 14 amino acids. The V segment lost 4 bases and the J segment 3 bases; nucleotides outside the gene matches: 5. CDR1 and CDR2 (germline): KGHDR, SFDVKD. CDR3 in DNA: TGTGCCACCAGTGAGGGGGGGTTTAACTACGAGCAGTACTTC. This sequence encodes CATSEGGFNYEQYF.

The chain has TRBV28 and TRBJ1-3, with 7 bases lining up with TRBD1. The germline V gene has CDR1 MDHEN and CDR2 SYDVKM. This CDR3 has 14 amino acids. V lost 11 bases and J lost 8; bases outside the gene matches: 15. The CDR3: CASKEDRFVDTIYF. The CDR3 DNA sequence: TGTGCCTCGAAGGAGGACAGGTTTGTCGACACCATATATTTT.

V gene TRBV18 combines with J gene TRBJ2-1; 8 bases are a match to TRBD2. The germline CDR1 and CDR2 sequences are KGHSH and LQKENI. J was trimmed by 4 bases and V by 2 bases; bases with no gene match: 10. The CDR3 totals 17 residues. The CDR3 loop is CASSPGLAYMTYNEQFF. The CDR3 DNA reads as TGTGCCAGCTCACCAGGACTAGCCTACATGACTTACAATGAGCAGTTCTTC.

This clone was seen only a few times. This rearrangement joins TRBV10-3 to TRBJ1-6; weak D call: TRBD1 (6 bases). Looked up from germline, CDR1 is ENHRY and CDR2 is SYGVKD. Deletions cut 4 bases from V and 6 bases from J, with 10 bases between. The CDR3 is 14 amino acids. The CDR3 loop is CAISAGGGNSPLHF. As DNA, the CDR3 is TGTGCCATCAGTGCTGGGGGCGGTAATTCACCCCTCCACTTT.

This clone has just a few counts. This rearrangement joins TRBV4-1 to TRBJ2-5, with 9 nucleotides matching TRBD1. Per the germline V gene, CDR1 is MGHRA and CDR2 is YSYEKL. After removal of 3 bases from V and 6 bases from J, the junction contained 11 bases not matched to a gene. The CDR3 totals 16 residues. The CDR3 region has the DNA TGCGCCAGCAGCCAGGAGGTAGGACAGGGGTGGAAGACCCAGTACTTC. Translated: CASSQEVGQGWKTQYF.

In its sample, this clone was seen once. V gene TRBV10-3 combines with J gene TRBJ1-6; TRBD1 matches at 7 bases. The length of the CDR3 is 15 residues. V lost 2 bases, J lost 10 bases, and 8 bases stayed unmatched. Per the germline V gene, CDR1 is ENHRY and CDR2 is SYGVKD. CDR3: CAISEGTVLSSPLHF. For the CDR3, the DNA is TGTGCCATCAGTGAGGGGACAGTACTAAGCTCACCCCTCCACTTT.

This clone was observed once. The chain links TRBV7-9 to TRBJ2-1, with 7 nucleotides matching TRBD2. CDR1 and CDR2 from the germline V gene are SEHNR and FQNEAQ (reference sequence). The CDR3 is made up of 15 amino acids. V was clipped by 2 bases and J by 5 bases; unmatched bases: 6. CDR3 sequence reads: CASSLIREANNEQFF. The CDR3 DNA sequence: TGTGCCAGCAGCTTAATCCGGGAGGCCAACAATGAGCAGTTCTTC.

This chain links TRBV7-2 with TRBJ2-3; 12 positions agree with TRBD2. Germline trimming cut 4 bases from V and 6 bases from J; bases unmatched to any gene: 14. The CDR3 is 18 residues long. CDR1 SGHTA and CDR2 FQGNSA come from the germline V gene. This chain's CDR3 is CASSSRRASGRARDTQYF. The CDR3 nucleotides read TGTGCCAGCAGCTCACGGCGGGCTAGCGGGAGGGCCCGGGATACGCAGTATTTT.

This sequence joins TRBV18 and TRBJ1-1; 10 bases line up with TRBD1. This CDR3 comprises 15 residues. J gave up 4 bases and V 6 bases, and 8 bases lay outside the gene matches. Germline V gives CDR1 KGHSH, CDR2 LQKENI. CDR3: CASSPMTGGITEAFF. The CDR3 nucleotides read TGTGCCAGCTCTCCGATGACAGGGGGCATCACTGAAGCTTTCTTT.